Below are 9 T cell receptor beta chains sequenced from a single sample in a study of post-analysis software for immune sequencing data. Study results and limitations: Relative to controls, patients had roughly five TRBV segments at higher frequency, with TRBV5-6, TRBV5-1 and TRBV20-1 among these.

TCR beta cDNA libraries had unique molecular identifiers. MiXCR was run by TCRdb on the PCR reads, yielding one entry per CDR3 protein. This table has roughly 730,000 distinct CDR3 sequences, less than 35% appearing once. Antigens for these TCRs are unknown. Sequenced input: blood. The receptor source for this set is a girl aged 5 to 17 with multiple sclerosis.

The table lists this clonotype with a few counts. CDR3 sequence: CASSEDATYGYTF. CDR3 nucleotides: TGCGCCAGCAGCGAGGACGCCACCTATGGCTACACCTTC. This chain uses TRBV5-1 with TRBJ1-2; no firm D call. CDR1 and CDR2 (germline): SGHRS, YFSETQ. The length of the CDR3 is 13 residues. V lost 4 bases and J 4 bases, leaving 11 bases between the germline ends. Using reference TRBV5-1 and TRBJ1-2 for the parts outside the CDR3, the full variable domain is KAGVTQTPRYLIKTRGQQVTLSCSPISGHRSVSWYQQTPGQGLQFLFEYFSETQRNKGNFPGRFSGRQFSNSRSEMNVSTLELGDSALYLCASSEDATYGYTFGSGTRLTVV.

V gene TRBV3-1 combines with J gene TRBJ1-2; D remains unclear. V lost 4 bases, J lost 8 bases, and 23 bases lay in between. Germline values: CDR1 LGHDT, CDR2 YNNKEL (reference sequence). CDR3 length: 16 amino acids. The CDR3 sequence is CASSPQPQPRTLGYTF. The DNA of the CDR3 is TGTGCCAGCAGCCCCCAACCCCAGCCGAGAACCTTAGGCTACACCTTC.

As regards this clonotype: Sequence at one end of the junction differs from germline and may be a read error. This chain links TRBV7-8 with TRBJ1-6; no reliable D call. Looked up from germline, CDR1 is SGHVS and CDR2 is FQNEAQ. CDR3 length: 15 amino acids. The CDR3 sequence: CASSQGSSYNSSLHF. DNA for the CDR3: TGTGCCAGCAGCCAAGGGAGCTCCTATAATTCATCCCTCCACTTT.

With respect to this clonotype: This may arise from a read error, as a much more abundant clone is one base away. J is TRBJ2-3 and V is TRBV29-1; D uncertain. V dropped 0 bases and J dropped 2 bases, with 3 bases sitting between them. CDR1 and CDR2 from the germline V gene are SQVTM and ANQGSEA. This CDR3 has 12 residues. The chain's CDR3 is CSVEEHTDTQYF. Written as DNA, the CDR3 is TGCAGCGTTGAAGAGCACACAGATACGCAGTATTTT.

The V gene is TRBV2, the J gene TRBJ1-5; TRBD1 might be the D (5 bases). CDR3 length equals 16 residues. The germline CDR1 and CDR2 sequences are SNHLY and FYNNEI. V was shortened by 4 bases and J by 6 bases, with 19 bases between the two germline ends. CDR3 bases: TGTGCCAGCAGTGTCCCCGCGGGGATTGGGGGTCAGCCCCAGCATTTT. It codes for CASSVPAGIGGQPQHF.

A few counts support this clonotype. The V call is TRBV7-9, the J call TRBJ1-2; D is undetermined. Between the trimmed V and J ends, which lost 6 bases and 7 bases, there was a span of 18 bases. CDR3 length equals 14 residues. The germline CDR1 and CDR2 sequences are SEHNR and FQNEAQ (reference sequence). The CDR3 reads CASSRPGLGFGYTF. Here the CDR3 DNA reads TGTGCCAGCAGTCGCCCAGGTCTGGGGTTTGGCTACACCTTC.

The chain has TRBV20-1 and TRBJ2-1; D may match TRBD1 or TRBD2 (5 bases each). The CDR3 consists of 16 residues. Germline V gene sequence: CDR1 DFQATT, CDR2 SNEGSKA (reference sequence). Trimming pared 5 bases from V and 8 bases from J, leaving 25 bases between. This chain's CDR3 is CSALLRGWGRLHEQFF. The DNA for the CDR3 is TGCAGTGCTCTCCTCAGAGGATGGGGGAGACTCCATGAGCAGTTCTTC.

The chain has TRBV7-2 and TRBJ2-5, with 9 bases aligning to TRBD2. The CDR3 runs to 14 residues. The germline V gene has CDR1 SGHTA and CDR2 FQGNSA. J gave up 2 bases and V 10 bases, and 8 bases lay outside the gene matches. The CDR3 reads CANRSTSGQETQYF. Here the CDR3 DNA reads TGTGCCAACAGATCAACTAGCGGGCAAGAGACCCAGTACTTC.

This clonotype was picked up one time. This chain uses TRBV12-3 or TRBV12-4 with TRBJ1-6; 7 bases are shared with TRBD1. The CDR3 consists of 17 residues. V was pared by 6 bases and J by 9 bases, with 17 bases of the junction left unmatched. CDR3 sequence: CASRQNAAGTEGSPLHF. CDR3 sequence (DNA): TGTGCCAGCAGACAGAATGCCGCCGGGACAGAAGGTTCACCCCTCCACTTT.